A selection of T cell receptor beta chains follows, all from one sample in a study of Ad26.COV2.S vaccination and SARS-CoV-2 variants. Data came from immunoSEQ multiplex PCR; TCRdb stores just in-frame clones and leaves some out. The sample has about 680,000 clones, about 89% seen once; the top ten hold about 1.5%. Sample: peripheral blood, taken in a trial of Ad26.COV2.S vaccine versus placebo. These receptors came from a person aged 18-60 years who received the Ad26.COV2.S COVID-19 vaccine or a placebo. Each CDR3 is given without its conserved first and last residue. Each record gives: V gene, J gene, CDR3 protein.

TRBV15	TRBJ1-2	ATSSGPEGGYT
TRBV14	TRBJ1-6	ASSQAERLH
TRBV7-2	TRBJ1-4	ASSLGTGELKLF
TRBV7-6	TRBJ2-5	ASSLELEGETQY
TRBV2	TRBJ1-4	ASRKQVSTNEKLF
TRBV18	TRBJ1-1	ASSPRGDTEAF
TRBV3-1/TRBV3-2	TRBJ2-1	ASSPQGGEQF
TRBV18	TRBJ1-4	ASSPPAGPTGKLF
TRBV5-4	TRBJ2-5	ASSPDWKETQY
TRBV15	TRBJ2-5	ATSRTGTGETQY
TRBV6-8	TRBJ2-1	ASSYWLNNEQF
TRBV7-2	TRBJ2-1	ASSSTSGRAGEQF
TRBV19	TRBJ1-4	ASSGQKGTNEKLF
TRBV4-3	TRBJ2-5	ASSQWTSGGFQETQY
TRBV10-3	TRBJ1-6	AISSTQGPDSPLH
TRBV19	TRBJ1-5	ASRTGDQPQH
TRBV13	TRBJ2-7	ASSRRGGQAYEQY
TRBV14	TRBJ1-2	ASSQAQTTGGGYT
TRBV1	TRBJ1-5	TSNRGLAPFQPQH
TRBV7-2	TRBJ2-5	ASSPGQDETQY
TRBV5-5	TRBJ1-2	ASSLTRDSYGYT
TRBV6-2/TRBV6-3	TRBJ1-1	ASSYQGANTEAF
TRBV10-3	TRBJ2-3	AISPGRETDTQY
TRBV4-2	TRBJ1-2	ASSQEGSRYT
TRBV7-2	TRBJ2-2	ASSLSGAGVTGELF
TRBV14	TRBJ2-1	ASSQGLGDNEQF
TRBV6-4	TRBJ1-1	ASSVRGGSEAF
TRBV19	TRBJ2-7	ASSTTGSGGEQY
TRBV7-2	TRBJ1-1	ASSFYGDGTEAF
TRBV6-1	TRBJ1-3	ASSENVVDRGNTIY
TRBV25-1	TRBJ2-1	ASSRGTSGAYNEQF
TRBV9	TRBJ2-3	ASSVGPGLRTDTQY
TRBV21-1	TRBJ2-3	ASSYTLAGVGDTQY
TRBV7-2	TRBJ1-2	ASSLGGGHGGYT
TRBV27	TRBJ1-5	ASRGQLDQPQH
TRBV18	TRBJ1-1	ASSPGSGPEAF
TRBV30	TRBJ2-5	AWGDDRGYLWTQY
TRBV3-1/TRBV3-2	TRBJ1-4	ASSHGQFNEKLF
TRBV29-1	TRBJ2-1	SVVLAGGPYNEQF
TRBV6-5	TRBJ1-2	ASRGQYYGYT